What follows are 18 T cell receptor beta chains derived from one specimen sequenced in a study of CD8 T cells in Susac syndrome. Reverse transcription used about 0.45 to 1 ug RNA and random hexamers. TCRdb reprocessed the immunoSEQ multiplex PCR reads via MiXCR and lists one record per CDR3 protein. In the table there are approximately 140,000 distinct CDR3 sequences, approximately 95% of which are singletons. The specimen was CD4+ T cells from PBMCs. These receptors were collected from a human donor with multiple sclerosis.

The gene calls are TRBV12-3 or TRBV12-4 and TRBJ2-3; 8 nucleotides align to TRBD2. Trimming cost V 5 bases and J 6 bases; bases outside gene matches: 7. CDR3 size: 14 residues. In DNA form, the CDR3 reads TGTGCCAGCAGTAGCTCTCAGCGGGGGGATACGCAGTATTTT. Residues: CASSSSQRGDTQYF.

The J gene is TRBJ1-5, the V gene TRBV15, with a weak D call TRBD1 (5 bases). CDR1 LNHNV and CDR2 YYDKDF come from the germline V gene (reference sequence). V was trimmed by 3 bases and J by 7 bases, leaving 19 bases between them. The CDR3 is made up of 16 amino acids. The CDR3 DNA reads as TGTGCCACCAGCAGGAGGGCGGGGGGGGTACTGCAGCCCCAGCATTTT. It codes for CATSRRAGGVLQPQHF.

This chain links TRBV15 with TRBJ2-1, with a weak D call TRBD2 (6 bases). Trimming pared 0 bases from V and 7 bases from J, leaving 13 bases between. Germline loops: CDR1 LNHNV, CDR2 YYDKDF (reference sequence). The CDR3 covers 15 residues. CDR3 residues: CATSRDRGGMNEQFF. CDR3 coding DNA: TGTGCCACCAGCAGAGATCGCGGAGGGATGAATGAGCAGTTCTTC.

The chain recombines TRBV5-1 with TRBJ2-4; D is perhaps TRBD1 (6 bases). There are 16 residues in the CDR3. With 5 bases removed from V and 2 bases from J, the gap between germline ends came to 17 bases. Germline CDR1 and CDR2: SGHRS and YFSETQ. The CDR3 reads CASSSSGTRTKNIQYF. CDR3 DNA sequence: TGCGCCAGCAGTTCCTCCGGGACAAGGACCAAAAACATTCAGTACTTC.

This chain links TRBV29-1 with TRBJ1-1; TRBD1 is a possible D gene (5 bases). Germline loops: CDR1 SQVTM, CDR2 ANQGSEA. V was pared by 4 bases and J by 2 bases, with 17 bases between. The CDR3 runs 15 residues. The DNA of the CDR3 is TGCAGCGTTGTGATACTTTGGGGACGCAACACTGAAGCTTTCTTT. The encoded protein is CSVVILWGRNTEAFF. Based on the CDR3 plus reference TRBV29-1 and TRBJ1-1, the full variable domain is SAVISQKPSRDICQRGTSLTIQCQVDSQVTMMFWYRQQPGQSLTLIATANQGSEATYESGFVIDKFPISRPNLTFSTLTVSNMSPEDSSIYLCSVVILWGRNTEAFFGQGTRLTVV.

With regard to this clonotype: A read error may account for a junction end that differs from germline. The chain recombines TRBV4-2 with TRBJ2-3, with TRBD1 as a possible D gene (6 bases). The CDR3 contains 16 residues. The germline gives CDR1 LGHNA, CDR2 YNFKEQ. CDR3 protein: CASSQDLGAGTDTQYF. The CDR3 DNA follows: TGCGCCAGCAGCCAAGATCTGGGGGCAGGCACAGATACGCAGTATTTT.

The chain's CDR3 is CATSRERIVVYEQYF. The CDR3, as DNA: TGTGCCACCAGCAGGGAGCGGATTGTGGTCTACGAGCAGTACTTC. The V gene is TRBV15, the J gene TRBJ2-7, with D perhaps matching TRBD2 (5 bases). Germline V gene data show CDR1 as LNHNV and CDR2 as YYDKDF (reference sequence). The CDR3 loop spans 15 amino acids. The V end was cut by 3 bases, the J end by 3 bases, with 15 bases between.

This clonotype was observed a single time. The CDR3 region is CASSQDPGDIQYF. CDR3 bases: TGTGCCAGCAGCCAGGACCCGGGGGACATTCAGTACTTC. The rearrangement joins TRBV13 to TRBJ2-4, with a weak D call TRBD2 (6 bases). V was clipped by 5 bases and J by 8 bases, with 13 bases between them. Germline lookup yields CDR1 PRHDT and CDR2 FYEKMQ (reference sequence). The CDR3 is made up of 13 amino acids.

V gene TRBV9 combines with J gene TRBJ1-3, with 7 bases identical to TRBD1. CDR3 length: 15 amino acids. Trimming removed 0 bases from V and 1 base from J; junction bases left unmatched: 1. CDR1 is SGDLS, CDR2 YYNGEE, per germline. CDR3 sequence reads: CASSVATGSGNTIYF. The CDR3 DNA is TGTGCCAGCAGCGTAGCGACAGGGTCTGGAAACACCATATATTTT.

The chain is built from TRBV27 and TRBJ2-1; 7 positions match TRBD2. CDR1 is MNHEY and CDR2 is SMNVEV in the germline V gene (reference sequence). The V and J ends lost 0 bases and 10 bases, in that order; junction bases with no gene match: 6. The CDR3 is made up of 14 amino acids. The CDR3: CASSLSLSSGEQFF. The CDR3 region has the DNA TGTGCCAGCAGTTTATCTTTGTCTAGCGGAGAGCAGTTCTTC.

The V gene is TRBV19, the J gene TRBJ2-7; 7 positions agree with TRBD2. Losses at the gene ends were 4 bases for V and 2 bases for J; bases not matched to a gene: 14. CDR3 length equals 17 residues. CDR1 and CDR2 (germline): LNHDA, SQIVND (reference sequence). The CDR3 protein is CASSTLLTSLGAYEQYF. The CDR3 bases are TGTGCCAGTAGTACACTCCTGACTAGCTTGGGTGCCTACGAGCAGTACTTC.

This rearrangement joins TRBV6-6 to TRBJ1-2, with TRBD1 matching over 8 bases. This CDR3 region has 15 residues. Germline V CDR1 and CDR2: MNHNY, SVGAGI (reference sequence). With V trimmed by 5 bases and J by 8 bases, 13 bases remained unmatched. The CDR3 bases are TGTGCCAGCAGTAACCCGGACAGGGTTCCGAGGGGCTACACCTTC. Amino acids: CASSNPDRVPRGYTF.

The CDR3 DNA reads as TGTGCCAGCAGCTTCACTAACAGAGCCGTGGAGACCCAGTACTTC. It codes for CASSFTNRAVETQYF. This sequence joins TRBV5-4 and TRBJ2-5, with no clear D. V was clipped by 2 bases and J by 5 bases, with 16 bases between them. This CDR3 is built from 15 residues. The germline V gene encodes CDR1 SGHNT and CDR2 YYREEE (reference sequence).

The CDR3 DNA sequence: TGTGCCAGCAGCTTGATCAAGACAGGGGGCGGGTATGGCTACACCTTC. Protein: CASSLIKTGGGYGYTF. The rearrangement links TRBV7-2 to TRBJ1-2; TRBD1 aligns across 10 bases. Germline-derived CDR1 and CDR2 are SGHTA and FQGNSA. The CDR3 consists of 16 residues. V shed 3 bases, J shed 5 bases, and the junction held 9 bases outside the gene matches.

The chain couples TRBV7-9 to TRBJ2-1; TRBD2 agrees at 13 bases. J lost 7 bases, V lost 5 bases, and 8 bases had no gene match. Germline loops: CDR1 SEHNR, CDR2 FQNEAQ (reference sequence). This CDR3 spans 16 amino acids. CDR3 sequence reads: CASSPHRLAGGNEQFF. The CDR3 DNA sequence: TGTGCCAGCAGCCCCCATCGACTAGCGGGAGGAAATGAGCAGTTCTTC. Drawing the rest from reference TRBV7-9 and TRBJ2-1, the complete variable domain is DTGVSQNPRHKITKRGQNVTFRCDPISEHNRLYWYRQTLGQGPEFLTYFQNEAQLEKSRLLSDRFSAERPKGSFSTLEIQRTEQGDSAMYLCASSPHRLAGGNEQFFGPGTRLTVL.

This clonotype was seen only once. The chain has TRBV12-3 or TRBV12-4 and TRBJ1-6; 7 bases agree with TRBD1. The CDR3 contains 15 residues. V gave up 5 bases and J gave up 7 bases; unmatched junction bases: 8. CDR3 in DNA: TGTGCCAGCAGTGTCCGCGGGACAGTGAATTCACCCCTCCACTTT. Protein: CASSVRGTVNSPLHF.

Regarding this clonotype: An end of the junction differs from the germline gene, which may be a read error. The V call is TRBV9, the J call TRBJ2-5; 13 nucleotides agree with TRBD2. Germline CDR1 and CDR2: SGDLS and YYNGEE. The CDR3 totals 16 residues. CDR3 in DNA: TGTGCCAGCAGCGTAGGACTAGCGGGGGGCGGGGAGACCCAGCACTTC. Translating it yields CASSVGLAGGGETQHF. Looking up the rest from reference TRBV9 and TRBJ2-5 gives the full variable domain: DSGVTQTPKHLITATGQRVTLRCSPRSGDLSVYWYQQSLDQGLQFLIQYYNGEERAKGNILERFSAQQFPDLHSELNLSSLELGDSALYFCASSVGLAGGGETQHFGPGTRLLVL.

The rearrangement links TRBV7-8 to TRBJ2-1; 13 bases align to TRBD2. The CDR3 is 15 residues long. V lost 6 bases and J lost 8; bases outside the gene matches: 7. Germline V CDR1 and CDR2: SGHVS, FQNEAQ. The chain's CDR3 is CASRPTSGGVHEQFF. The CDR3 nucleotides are TGTGCCAGCAGACCTACTAGCGGGGGGGTCCATGAGCAGTTCTTC. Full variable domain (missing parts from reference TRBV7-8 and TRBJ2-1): GAGVSQSPRYKVAKRGQDVALRCDPISGHVSLFWYQQALGQGPEFLTYFQNEAQLDKSGLPSDRFFAERPEGSVSTLKIQRTQQEDSAVYLCASRPTSGGVHEQFFGPGTRLTVL.